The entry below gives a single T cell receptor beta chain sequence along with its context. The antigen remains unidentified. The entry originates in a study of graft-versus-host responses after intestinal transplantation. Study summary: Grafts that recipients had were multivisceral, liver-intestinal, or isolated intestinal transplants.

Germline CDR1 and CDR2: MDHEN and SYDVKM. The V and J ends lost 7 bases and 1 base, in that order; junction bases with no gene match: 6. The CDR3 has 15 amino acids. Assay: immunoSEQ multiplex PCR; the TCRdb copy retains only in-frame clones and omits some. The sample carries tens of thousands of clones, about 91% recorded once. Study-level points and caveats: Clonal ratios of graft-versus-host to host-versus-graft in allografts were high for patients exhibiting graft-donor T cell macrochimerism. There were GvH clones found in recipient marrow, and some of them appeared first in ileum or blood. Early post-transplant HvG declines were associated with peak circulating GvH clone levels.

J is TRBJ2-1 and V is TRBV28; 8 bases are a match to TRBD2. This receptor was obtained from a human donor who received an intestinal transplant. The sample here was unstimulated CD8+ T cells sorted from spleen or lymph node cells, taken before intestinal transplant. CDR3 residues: CASTPTSGSYNEQFF. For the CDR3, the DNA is TGTGCCAGCACCCCCACTAGCGGTTCCTACAATGAGCAGTTCTTC.